This T cell receptor (beta chain) came from a study of regulatory T cells in long-lasting Graves disease. Findings and limits, study-wide: Sample size, which was small, may have reduced accuracy.

Both iRepertoire HTBI primers and Arm-PCR of CDR3 regions were used to build the TCR beta libraries. Authors' processing steps: Segment identification across samples yielded 55 to 65 TRBV and fewer than 15 TRBJ segments. MiXCR was run by TCRdb on the multiplex PCR reads, yielding one entry per CDR3 protein. The V and J calls and clone size come from TCRdb's table, not from the authors' own analysis. The sample consists of a few hundred thousand distinct CDR3 sequences, 15% of them appearing once. Documented time point: newly diagnosed GD, antithyroid drugs for less than 3 months. Generation of the TCR library employed RNA extracted from PBMCs. This clonotype has at least ten counts. Its target is unknown. The CDR3 contains 17 residues. Germline V gene lookup returns CDR1 MDHEN and CDR2 SYDVKM. The V gene end was trimmed by 3 bases and the J gene end by 4 bases; junction bases not matched to a gene: 6.

These same records also appear under a second study, on T cells in Graves' hyperthyroidism and ophthalmopathy. As reported in that work: Lactation, pregnancy, other autoimmune disease or uncontrolled infection led to exclusion of patients. Clinical symptoms, serum thyroxine and TRAb, thyroid ultrasound and orbital computed tomography together formed the diagnostic basis.

The origin of this receptor is a woman aged 40 to 50 with Graves disease. This specimen was peripheral blood mononuclear cells (PBMCs), taken at new diagnosis, from a patient treated with antithyroid drugs. The chain joins TRBV28 to TRBJ2-1; 13 bases fit TRBD2. The CDR3 region has the DNA TGTGCCAGCAGTTTGGGACTAGCGGGATCGGGGTACAATGAGCAGTTCTTC. Protein sequence: CASSLGLAGSGYNEQFF.